The entry below gives a single T cell receptor beta chain sequence along with its context. Its antigen is unknown. This sample is drawn from a study of shared clonotypes between healthy human individuals. Study results and limitations: Among donors, the sharing of clonotypes was expected to be influenced by sequencing depth.

Measured with immunoSEQ multiplex PCR; TCRdb has only the in-frame clones, and not every one. Of over 300,000 clones listed, roughly 84% are singletons. V lost 4 bases and J lost 0, with 16 bases in between. Per germline, CDR1 MNHEY and CDR2 SMNVEV (reference sequence). The CDR3 extends over 16 amino acids. Sequences were obtained from memory CD8+ T cells sorted from blood. Regarding subset: CD45RO+ cells pooled with CCR7-negative TemRA cells. V and J are TRBV27 and TRBJ2-7; D possibly corresponds to TRBD1 (6 bases). The receptor's source is a man younger than 35 in good health. CDR3 coding DNA: TGTGCCAGCAGTTCTCTGCTCAGGGGAAGCTCCTACGAGCAGTACTTC. It translates to CASSSLLRGSSYEQYF.